Each of the 25 T cell receptor beta chains below was sequenced from the same sample in a study of CXCR3-negative and CXCR3-positive naive CD8 T cells. UMI labels and 5' RACE were used to prepare the TRB cDNA libraries. With the 5' RACE reads reprocessed, TCRdb shows one record per CDR3 protein and no DNA. The ten top clones account for 1.5% to 2%, within a sample of tens of thousands of distinct CDR3 sequences. Input material: naive CXCR3- CD8+ T cells from blood. The subset is: CD45RO-CCR7+CD27+CD95- naive CD8+ T cells lacking CXCR3 (TNR3-). Source of these receptors: a human donor in good health. Some clones in this sample may be carry-over from other donors' samples.

The J gene is TRBJ2-5, the V gene TRBV10-3; checking the TCRdb D call of TRBD1 is not possible without DNA. Germline lookup yields CDR1 ENHRY and CDR2 SYGVKD. The CDR3 runs to 15 residues. The CDR3 here is CAISEPDRGPETQYF.

Its frequency marks this clonotype as medium-sized. The V and J genes are TRBV10-2 and TRBJ2-7; checking the TCRdb D call of TRBD1 is not possible without DNA. Germline values: CDR1 WSHSY, CDR2 SAAADI. The CDR3 is made up of 14 amino acids. CDR3: CASSEWADSYEQYF.

CDR3 in amino acids: CASSSGPGEQFF. J is TRBJ2-1 and V is TRBV7-6; TCRdb selects TRBD1, and the lack of DNA leaves this call unchecked. The length of the CDR3 is 12 residues. Germline V gives CDR1 SGHVS, CDR2 FNYEAQ.

This chain uses TRBV24-1 with TRBJ2-5; TCRdb selects TRBD1, and the lack of DNA leaves this call unchecked. In germline, CDR1 is KGHDR, CDR2 SFDVKD. This CDR3 is 16 amino acids long. CDR3 loop: CATSDLRETDQETQYF.

The J gene is TRBJ2-1, the V gene TRBV4-3; TCRdb designates TRBD2, a call that cannot be tested without DNA. CDR3 length equals 15 residues. Germline-derived CDR1 and CDR2 are LGHNA and YSLEER. The CDR3 sequence: CASRTTSGGDNEQFF.

The V and J genes are TRBV29-1 and TRBJ2-3. CDR3 length equals 14 residues. In germline, CDR1 is SQVTM, CDR2 ANQGSEA. The CDR3 here is CSVESLSGTDTQYF.

V usage is TRBV12-3 or TRBV12-4 and J usage is TRBJ2-7; absent DNA, TCRdb's TRBD1 call cannot be checked. The CDR3 covers 14 residues. CDR3 amino acids: CASSDSTGPYEQYF.

The chain uses TRBV29-1 and TRBJ1-3. The V gene's germline CDR1 is SQVTM and CDR2 ANQGSEA. There are 14 residues in the CDR3. CDR3 sequence: CSASGSSSGNTIYF.

The chain combines TRBV4-3 with TRBJ2-7. Per the germline V gene, CDR1 is LGHNA and CDR2 is YSLEER. The CDR3 sequence is 15 residues long. CDR3 sequence: CASSPSWAASYEQYF.

The rearrangement links TRBV18 to TRBJ1-1; no DNA is available, so the TRBD1 call from TCRdb remains unchecked. CDR3 length: 12 amino acids. Germline lookup yields CDR1 KGHSH and CDR2 LQKENI. CDR3 loop: CASSPSGPEAFF.

The chain couples TRBV7-6 to TRBJ1-2; the TCRdb D gene call, TRBD1, has no DNA to confirm it. This CDR3 spans 17 amino acids. The germline V gene encodes CDR1 SGHVS and CDR2 FNYEAQ. The CDR3 reads CASSPGQGLDINYGYTF.

V usage is TRBV15 and J usage is TRBJ1-1; the TRBD1 assignment by TCRdb is unverifiable without DNA. CDR1 LNHNV and CDR2 YYDKDF come from the germline V gene (reference sequence). There are 16 residues in the CDR3. CDR3 sequence: CATSRVSGAENTEAFF.

This clonotype registers medium-sized by frequency. The chain couples TRBV15 to TRBJ1-1; TCRdb designates TRBD1, a call that cannot be tested without DNA. The CDR3 loop spans 16 amino acids. Germline V CDR1 and CDR2: LNHNV, YYDKDF (reference sequence). CDR3: CATSRDRWQGATEAFF.

The chain employs TRBV4-3 and TRBJ1-5; TCRdb's assignment of TRBD1 cannot be checked, as there is no DNA. The CDR3 totals 14 residues. Germline V gene lookup returns CDR1 LGHNA and CDR2 YSLEER. Here the CDR3 reads CASSLGTENQPQHF.

The J gene is TRBJ2-7, the V gene TRBV5-1; TCRdb reports TRBD1, a call that lacks DNA to check it against. Germline V gene lookup returns CDR1 SGHRS and CDR2 YFSETQ. This CDR3 is built from 14 residues. The chain's CDR3 is CASSSPGQNYEQYF.

This chain links TRBV5-6 with TRBJ1-5. CDR3 length: 15 residues. Germline CDR1 is SGHDT and CDR2 is YYEEEE. CDR3 sequence reads: CASSLGPPGNPPQHF.

This chain connects TRBV19 to TRBJ2-1. CDR3 length: 13 residues. Germline V gene sequence: CDR1 LNHDA, CDR2 SQIVND (reference sequence). The CDR3 reads CASISDLYNEQFF.

The chain couples TRBV7-9 to TRBJ2-4; checking the TCRdb D call of TRBD1 is not possible without DNA. Germline loops: CDR1 SEHNR, CDR2 FQNEAQ (reference sequence). The CDR3 is made up of 16 amino acids. CDR3 sequence reads: CASVYGGDSSKNIQYF.

The chain has TRBV14 and TRBJ2-3; TCRdb's assignment of TRBD2 cannot be checked, as there is no DNA. From germline, CDR1 is SGHDN and CDR2 FVKESK. This CDR3 has 13 residues. The CDR3 region is CASTRAGNQGPYF.

The chain has TRBV3-1 and TRBJ2-1; with no DNA, the TCRdb D assignment of TRBD1 cannot be verified. CDR1 is LGHDT and CDR2 is YNNKEL in the germline V gene (reference sequence). CDR3 length equals 16 residues. The chain's CDR3 is CASSQALTGVNNEQFF.

The V call is TRBV4-1, the J call TRBJ1-1. This CDR3 has 15 amino acids. Germline V gene lookup returns CDR1 MGHRA and CDR2 YSYEKL. The CDR3: CASSQVGITNTEAFF.

The gene calls are TRBV15 and TRBJ1-2. Germline loops: CDR1 LNHNV, CDR2 YYDKDF (reference sequence). The CDR3 covers 16 residues. The CDR3 sequence is CATSRDRGTANYGYTF.

This clonotype counts as medium-sized by frequency. V is TRBV28 and J is TRBJ1-1. CDR1 is MDHEN, CDR2 SYDVKM, per germline. The CDR3 extends over 16 amino acids. The CDR3 loop reads CASSSPILLLNTEAFF.

The rearrangement uses TRBV11-3 and TRBJ2-2; there is no DNA to check the TCRdb D call of TRBD1. The CDR3 runs 16 residues. From germline, CDR1 is SGHNT and CDR2 YENEEA. The CDR3 reads CASSRRDTKNTGELFF.

The CDR3 protein is CASSLGTGMGEQYF. The chain recombines TRBV12-3 or TRBV12-4 with TRBJ2-7; TCRdb returns TRBD1, unconfirmable since there is no DNA. This CDR3 has 14 amino acids.